The T cell receptor (beta chain) under discussion was sequenced for a study of blood T cells in healthy people across ages. Study-level information: About one barcoded beta molecule per two T cells came from capture by template switching.

Regarding the study as a whole: It was found that TCR beta diversity correlated strongly with the percentage of naive T cells.

CDR1 SGHTA and CDR2 FQGNSA come from the germline V gene. This CDR3 spans 14 amino acids. V was clipped by 5 bases and J by 4 bases, with 15 bases between them. A sample-barcoded 5' primer and a J-beta primer mix were used in a second PCR of about 7 to 12 cycles. TCRdb processed the 5' RACE reads anew with MiXCR; each CDR3 protein has one entry. The sample consists of around 1.1 million distinct CDR3 sequences, under 40% of them appearing once. As regards this clonotype: The antigen is not known.

The rearrangement links TRBV7-2 to TRBJ2-7; D is possibly TRBD1 (6 bases). The material sequenced was blood. This clonotype originated in a man aged 18 to 35 in good health. The CDR3 loop is CASSPRRTAYEQYF. The CDR3, as DNA: TGTGCCAGCAGCCCCCGACGGACAGCATACGAGCAGTACTTC.